The clone carrying this TCR beta chain showed up many times. Antigen unknown. The data stem from a study of CD8 T cells in ankylosing spondylitis. General observations from the study: There was reportedly significant enrichment of clones that were disease-linked in matched ankylosing spondylitis synovial fluid.

Germline CDR1 reads SNHLY; CDR2 reads FYNNEI. CDR3 size: 15 residues. V lost 0 bases, J lost 2 bases, and 11 bases lay in between. TCRdb called the 5' RACE reads again in MiXCR, with one record for every CDR3 protein. In the table there are more than 250,000 distinct CDR3 sequences, 11% of which are singletons. The specimen was blood, either unsorted or a sorted T cell fraction (not recorded which). This clonotype originated in a female donor with ankylosing spondylitis or in good health (not recorded which). The chain combines TRBV2 with TRBJ2-7; D gene unclear. The CDR3 DNA reads TGTGCCAGCAGTGAAGCCGGAAGAGTAACCTACGAGCAGTACTTC. It translates to CASSEAGRVTYEQYF.